By sample share, the clone carrying this T cell receptor (beta chain) is medium-sized. Its specificity is unknown. With 32 V and 13 J primers, multiplex PCR amplified the TCR beta CDR3. TCRdb processed the multiplex PCR reads anew with MiXCR; each CDR3 protein has one entry. The table has about 22,000 distinct CDR3 sequences, around 30% seen once. TCRs were amplified from 600 to 700 ng gDNA of bulk tumor per sample. Several biopsies were spaced far apart within each primary tumor and obtained as surgery took place. Before undergoing curative surgery, patients had newly diagnosed non-small cell lung cancer that was untreated. The V end was cut by 5 bases, the J end by 4 bases, with 17 bases between. The germline CDR1 and CDR2 sequences are SGHTA and FQGNSA. This CDR3 comprises 15 residues. The data originate from a study of immune heterogeneity within non-small cell lung tumors. Overall study findings and caveats: For the most part, the T-cell receptor beta clonotypes present at high frequency were distinct from one individual patient to the next. While identical dominant CDR3 beta clonotypes recurred across tumor sites within a patient, high-frequency clones unique to individual sites also appeared. Local T-cell clonality tracked local tumor mutational burden; the correlation was moderate but significant (R roughly 0.35).

The clonotype originates from a man between 35 and 55 years old with non-small cell lung cancer. The sequencing input was lung tumor tissue. The chain uses TRBV7-2 and TRBJ1-2, with D perhaps matching TRBD1 (6 bases). The CDR3 loop is CASSPGGGLGYGYTF. CDR3 sequence (DNA): TGTGCCAGCAGCCCCGGGGGGGGGCTAGGCTATGGCTACACCTTC. Full variable domain (remainder filled in from reference TRBV7-2 and TRBJ1-2): GAGVSQSPSNKVTEKGKDVELRCDPISGHTALYWYRQSLGQGLEFLIYFQGNSAPDKSGLPSDRFSAERTGGSVSTLTIQRTQQEDSAVYLCASSPGGGLGYGYTFGSGTRLTVV.